This T cell receptor beta chain was recorded in a study of response to subunit inactivated influenza vaccine. Study results and caveats: Authors suggested each seasonal influenza vaccination recruits few new T cells.

This clonotype was seen more than once but under ten times. Its antigen is as yet unknown. The CDR3 covers 18 residues. Germline lookup yields CDR1 SGHRS and CDR2 YFSETQ. The V gene lost 3 bases and the J gene lost 0 bases, with 16 bases spanning the gap. TCRdb itself ran the RT-PCR reads through MiXCR, one entry per CDR3 protein. The table records around 710,000 distinct CDR3 sequences, roughly 13% of them present only once. This receptor was taken from a man aged 50 to 60 who received an inactivated influenza vaccine. The chain employs TRBV5-1 and TRBJ1-6, with D perhaps matching TRBD1 (5 bases). The input for sequencing was PBMCs from blood, taken less than 15 days before vaccination. As DNA, the CDR3 is TGCGCCAGCAGCTCTAAAGGGGCATCGAGCTCCTATAATTCACCCCTCCACTTT. It codes for CASSSKGASSSYNSPLHF.